This T cell receptor (beta chain) was found in a study of blood T cell repertoires in COVID-19 (dated by TCRdb to 2018 to 2021). Background on the whole study: The collaborator samples originated in the United States, Italy and Spain and spanned the acute and convalescent phases of COVID-19. The prospective study material was composed of cDNA or gDNA derived from T cells, B-cell-depleted T cells, or PBMCs. The dataset comprised deeply sampled blood TCRbeta repertoires from subjects exposed to, actively infected with, or recovered from COVID-19. The repertoires were released in a freely available public database meant as a resource for research on the immune response to SARS-CoV-2. Samples came from the ongoing ImmuneRACE study (first 160 participants) plus 1,254 subjects from 6 global collaborators. Sample metadata almost always included a de-identified subject ID, COVID-19 status, age in years and sex. HLA class I and class II types, where available, came from metadata supplied by the sample provider rather than from assay-based typing. Findings and caveats that apply to the study as a whole: Clinical and demographic metadata were provided uncurated, with the amount varying by source and participant.

TCRbeta CDR3 regions were amplified from genomic DNA by means of the immunoSEQ Assay, a bias-controlled multiplex PCR. The authors' pipeline ran thus. Within the assay, amplification of reference gene primers was used to estimate how many nucleated cells each sample contained. To quantify the absolute abundance of each unique TCRbeta CDR3 rearrangement, sequence reads were collapsed and filtered. For each sample, productive Simpson clonality was calculated as the square root of Simpson's diversity index over productive rearrangements. The clones in this table, taken by TCRdb from immuneACCESS, are in-frame only. Not every clone is retained; where verified, under half of the shortfall comes from an unresolved V gene, and the cause of the rest is unknown. For V, J and clone size, that table is used; D and trimming come from the DNA. The table for this sample lists about 33,000 clones; 75% to 90% of them were counted only once. The top ten hold roughly 7% of the sample.

V gives up 1 base and J gives up 4 bases, and the segment between their germline ends measures 10 bases. The CDR3 contains 14 residues, cysteine and phenylalanine counted. This entry keeps only the CDR3 DNA: 42 bases, framed from base 1. The germline V gene specifies KGHSH as CDR1 and LQKENI as CDR2. Notes on this clone: Its specific antigen is unknown. The input lacks base qualities; no much larger clone sits a single base away.

Each collaborating institution followed its own protocols to collect whole blood in K2EDTA tubes. For TCRbeta analysis, collaborator samples were shipped as frozen whole blood, as isolated PBMCs, or as DNA extracted from either sample type. The sequence came from a human donor in a cohort sampled during active COVID-19. The sequenced sample consisted of peripheral blood. The sequence is built from TRBV18 and TRBJ2-5; TRBD1 could be the D gene, as 5 bases match. The DNA reads as follows: TGTGCCAGCTCACCACTAGGGGTCGGAGAGACCCAGTACTTC. Its protein product is CASSPLGVGETQYF.